A single sample gave rise to the 21 T cell receptor beta chains below, sequenced in a study of blood T cell repertoires in COVID-19. Here immunoSEQ multiplex PCR was the method, and the copy in TCRdb shows in-frame clones only, minus some. The sample has roughly 100,000 clones; around 80% are singletons. The sequencing input was peripheral blood. All receptors derive from a man older than 75 with COVID-19, enrolled during active disease.

This chain links TRBV18 with TRBJ1-1; the D gene is possibly TRBD1 (6 bases). Germline CDR1 is KGHSH and CDR2 is LQKENI. This CDR3 is built from 15 residues. Trimming cost V 1 base and J 1 base, with 10 bases left between them. CDR3 bases: TGTGCCAGCTCACCACTCCCCAGGGGGAACACTGAAGCTTTCTTT. Protein sequence: CASSPLPRGNTEAFF.

The chain has TRBV11-3 and TRBJ2-7, with 8 bases lining up with TRBD2. The CDR3 has 15 amino acids. The germline gives CDR1 SGHNT, CDR2 YENEEA. The J segment lost 2 bases and the V segment lost 3 bases, leaving 6 bases of the junction unmatched. CDR3 coding DNA: TGTGCCAGCAGCTTGGCTAGCGGGCCTGCCTACGAGCAGTACTTC. This encodes CASSLASGPAYEQYF.

The rearrangement uses TRBV6-6 and TRBJ1-1; 9 bases align to TRBD1. CDR3 length: 13 residues. With V trimmed by 7 bases and J by 5 bases, 5 bases remained unmatched. CDR1 and CDR2 (germline): MNHNY, SVGAGI (reference sequence). The CDR3 sequence is CASTEGTGTEAFF. In DNA form, the CDR3 reads TGTGCCAGCACCGAGGGGACAGGGACTGAAGCTTTCTTT.

Only one count was recorded for this clone. The V and J genes are TRBV7-3 and TRBJ1-1; D gene uncertain. CDR3 length: 14 residues. Germline CDR1 SGHTA, CDR2 FQGTGA. Trimming left V 5 bases short and J 1 base short, with 11 bases between. CDR3 in amino acids: CASSPMAGNTEAFF. In DNA form, the CDR3 reads TGTGCCAGCAGCCCCATGGCAGGGAACACTGAAGCTTTCTTT. The variable domain in full, with the rest retrieved from reference TRBV7-3 and TRBJ1-1, is GAGVSQTPSNKVTEKGKYVELRCDPISGHTALYWYRQSLGQGPEFLIYFQGTGAADDSGLPNDRFFAVRPEGSVSTLKIQRTERGDSAVYLCASSPMAGNTEAFFGQGTRLTVV.

This clone was recorded once. The chain uses TRBV28 and TRBJ2-3; D is unclear. Trimming left V 7 bases short and J 0 bases short, with 17 bases between. This CDR3 comprises 16 residues. CDR1 is MDHEN and CDR2 is SYDVKM in the germline V gene. The CDR3 bases are TGTGCCAGCACCCTTTGGGCGACGTCTAGCACAGATACGCAGTATTTT. Encoded protein: CASTLWATSSTDTQYF.

The chain recombines TRBV5-6 with TRBJ2-3; D possibly corresponds to TRBD2 (5 bases). Trimming shortened V by 7 bases and J by 4 bases, and 10 bases separated the two germline ends. The CDR3 is made up of 12 amino acids. Germline loops: CDR1 SGHDT, CDR2 YYEEEE. CDR3 DNA: TGTGCCAGCTGCGAAGCGGCAGATACGCAGTATTTT. It is translated as CASCEAADTQYF.

The rearrangement uses TRBV6-5 and TRBJ2-7; 10 bases fit TRBD1. Losses at the gene ends were 0 bases for V and 7 bases for J; bases not matched to a gene: 9. This CDR3 region has 16 residues. Germline V gene sequence: CDR1 MNHEY, CDR2 SVGAGI. The CDR3 DNA follows: TGTGCCAGCAGTTACTCAGACAGGGGGCTTCCTAGTGAGCAGTACTTC. Protein product: CASSYSDRGLPSEQYF.

V and J are TRBV28 and TRBJ2-5; no firm D call. The V gene's germline CDR1 is MDHEN and CDR2 SYDVKM. V lost 2 bases to trimming and J lost 5 bases, with 9 bases between them. The CDR3 length is 13 residues. CDR3 DNA sequence: TGTGCCAGCAGTTTAGGCCGCAGGGAGACCCAGTACTTC. Amino acid sequence: CASSLGRRETQYF.

This chain connects TRBV11-2 to TRBJ1-1; D not resolved. V shed 2 bases and J shed 4 bases, with 8 bases lying between them. The CDR3 totals 13 residues. The germline V gene encodes CDR1 SGHAT and CDR2 FQNNGV. The CDR3, as DNA: TGTGCCAGCAGCTTAACCCTGAGCACTGAAGCTTTCTTT. Translated: CASSLTLSTEAFF.

This chain joins TRBV15 and TRBJ2-1; 14 bases are a match to TRBD2. The V and J ends lost 1 base and 8 bases, in that order; junction bases with no gene match: 1. Germline lookup yields CDR1 LNHNV and CDR2 YYDKDF (reference sequence). The CDR3 loop spans 15 amino acids. CDR3: CATSRGGLAGDEQFF. DNA for the CDR3: TGTGCCACCAGCAGAGGGGGACTAGCGGGAGATGAGCAGTTCTTC. The variable domain in full, with the rest retrieved from reference TRBV15 and TRBJ2-1, is DAMVIQNPRYQVTQFGKPVTLSCSQTLNHNVMYWYQQKSSQAPKLLFHYYDKDFNNEADTPDNFQSRRPNTSFCFLDIRSPGLGDTAMYLCATSRGGLAGDEQFFGPGTRLTVL.

The chain recombines TRBV7-9 with TRBJ1-3, with D tentatively TRBD1 (5 bases). The V end was cut by 11 bases, the J end by 4 bases, with 12 bases between. The germline CDR1 and CDR2 sequences are SEHNR and FQNEAQ (reference sequence). The CDR3 consists of 12 residues. The CDR3 DNA reads TGTGCCGGAGAGACAGCCGGAAACACCATATATTTT. As protein: CAGETAGNTIYF.

This clone was counted only a few times. The chain joins TRBV18 to TRBJ1-3; 7 bases fit TRBD1. There are 13 residues in the CDR3. The germline V gene has CDR1 KGHSH and CDR2 LQKENI. Trimming removed 5 bases from V and 8 bases from J; junction bases left unmatched: 6. The CDR3 region has the DNA TGTGCCAGCTCATCTGGACAGGAAGACACCATATATTTT. Translated, it gives CASSSGQEDTIYF.

V gene TRBV5-1 combines with J gene TRBJ2-7; weak D call: TRBD1 (6 bases). Trimming took 7 bases from V and 2 from J, leaving 13 bases between them. The germline gives CDR1 SGHRS, CDR2 YFSETQ. The CDR3 has 13 residues. CDR3 region: CASRQEETYEQYF. In DNA, the CDR3 is TGCGCCAGCCGACAGGAGGAGACCTACGAGCAGTACTTC. Variable domain in full (rest from reference TRBV5-1 and TRBJ2-7): KAGVTQTPRYLIKTRGQQVTLSCSPISGHRSVSWYQQTPGQGLQFLFEYFSETQRNKGNFPGRFSGRQFSNSRSEMNVSTLELGDSALYLCASRQEETYEQYFGPGTRLTVT.

The chain joins TRBV18 to TRBJ1-3; D perhaps matches TRBD1 (6 bases). The germline gives CDR1 KGHSH, CDR2 LQKENI. Trimming took 3 bases from V and 8 from J, leaving 14 bases between them. The CDR3 covers 14 residues. The CDR3, as DNA: TGTGCCAGCTCACCTTCGGGACACCGGGACACCATATATTTT. Encoded protein: CASSPSGHRDTIYF.

V gene TRBV6-5 combines with J gene TRBJ1-6, with 12 bases identical to TRBD1. This CDR3 has 16 amino acids. Germline V gives CDR1 MNHEY, CDR2 SVGAGI. V shed 0 bases and J 9 bases; nucleotides not matched to a gene: 3. CDR3 protein: CASSYSGQGASSPLHF. DNA for the CDR3: TGTGCCAGCAGTTACTCGGGACAGGGGGCAAGTTCACCCCTCCACTTT.

The V call is TRBV5-1, the J call TRBJ2-3, with D perhaps matching TRBD1 (5 bases). The V and J ends lost 5 bases and 4 bases respectively, with 17 bases between them. There are 15 residues in the CDR3. Per the germline V gene, CDR1 is SGHRS and CDR2 is YFSETQ. CDR3 protein: CASRSQPQGADTQYF. For the CDR3, the DNA is TGCGCCAGCAGATCCCAACCTCAAGGGGCAGATACGCAGTATTTT.

This clone was counted between two and nine times. This chain connects TRBV7-9 to TRBJ2-7; D may be TRBD1 (6 bases). Per germline, CDR1 SEHNR and CDR2 FQNEAQ (reference sequence). The CDR3 length is 14 residues. V lost 5 bases and J 2 bases, leaving 13 bases between the germline ends. The CDR3 DNA reads TGTGCCAGCAGCCGAGGGGACAATACCTACGAGCAGTACTTC. Translation gives CASSRGDNTYEQYF.

This clone was observed a handful of times. The rearrangement links TRBV9 to TRBJ2-2; 10 positions match TRBD2. The CDR3 totals 16 residues. J gave up 1 base and V 2 bases, and 2 bases lay outside the gene matches. From germline, CDR1 is SGDLS and CDR2 YYNGEE. This CDR3 reads CASSVGLAVNTGELFF. In DNA, the CDR3 is TGTGCCAGCAGCGTTGGACTAGCGGTGAACACCGGGGAGCTGTTTTTT.

The gene calls are TRBV3-1 (or the pseudogene TRBV3-2) and TRBJ2-2; 11 bases map to TRBD2. The CDR3 spans 16 residues. V was pared by 2 bases and J by 6 bases, with 5 bases of the junction left unmatched. The germline CDR1 and CDR2 sequences are LGHDT and YNNKEL (reference sequence). The CDR3 protein is CASSQLSGRAAGELFF. The CDR3 DNA follows: TGTGCCAGCAGCCAACTTAGCGGGAGGGCCGCCGGGGAGCTGTTTTTT.

The V and J genes are TRBV6-6 and TRBJ2-1, with TRBD2 matching 14 bases. The V and J ends lost 6 bases and 6 bases, in that order; junction bases with no gene match: 4. CDR1 and CDR2 (germline): MNHNY, SVGAGI (reference sequence). CDR3 length equals 15 residues. CDR3: CASSSGTSGSNEQFF. CDR3 nucleotides: TGTGCCAGCAGCTCTGGGACTAGCGGGAGCAATGAGCAGTTCTTC.

V and J are TRBV28 and TRBJ2-7; 11 bases map to TRBD1. Germline V gene sequence: CDR1 MDHEN, CDR2 SYDVKM. This CDR3 is built from 15 residues. With 5 bases clipped from V and 2 bases from J, the junction kept 5 bases outside the gene matches. The CDR3 nucleotides read TGTGCCAGCAGTCCCGGGACAGGGGGACCCTACGAGCAGTACTTC. Amino acid sequence: CASSPGTGGPYEQYF.